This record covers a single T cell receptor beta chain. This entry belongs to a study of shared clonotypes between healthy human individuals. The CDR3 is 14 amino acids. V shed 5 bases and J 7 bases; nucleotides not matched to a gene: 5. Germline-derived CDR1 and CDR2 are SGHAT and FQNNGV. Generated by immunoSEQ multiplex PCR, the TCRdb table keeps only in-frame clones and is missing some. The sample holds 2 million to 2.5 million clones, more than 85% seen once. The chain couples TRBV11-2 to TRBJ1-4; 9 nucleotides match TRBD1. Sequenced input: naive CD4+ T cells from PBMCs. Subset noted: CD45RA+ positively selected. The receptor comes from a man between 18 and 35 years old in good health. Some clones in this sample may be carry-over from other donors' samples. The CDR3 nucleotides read TGTGCCAGCAGCCCGACAGGGGGGGGTGAAAAACTGTTTTTT. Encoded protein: CASSPTGGGEKLFF.